Shown below are 21 T cell receptor beta chains from a single sample sequenced in a study of early T cells in non-severe SARS-CoV-2 infection (dated by TCRdb to the early 2020s). The method was 5' RACE. The sequencer listed for this sample is NextSeq 500. TCRdb handled the public reads itself, with Q25 trimming in fastp and clone calling in MiXCR, and kept productive beta chains. CDR3 protein sequences are deduplicated, and each keeps its most common genes and DNA. The sample contains under 50,000 distinct CDR3 sequences, approximately 5.6% of them found a single time. The ten biggest clones cover under 6% of the sample. Sequenced sample: whole blood. These receptors originate from an adult who was a healthcare worker with PCR-confirmed SARS-CoV-2 infection or an uninfected control (not recorded which).

This clonotype appeared many times. The chain couples TRBV20-1 to TRBJ2-5; 7 bases match TRBD2. Germline values: CDR1 DFQATT, CDR2 SNEGSKA (reference sequence). V lost 1 base and J lost 7; bases outside the gene matches: 12. The CDR3 consists of 15 residues. The DNA for the CDR3 is TGCAGTGCTAGAGGGAGCGGGGTGCGTGTGGGGACCCAGTACTTC. Protein product: CSARGSGVRVGTQYF.

This clonotype appeared many times. The chain employs TRBV9 and TRBJ1-1, with 7 positions matching TRBD1. Germline V gene data show CDR1 as SGDLS and CDR2 as YYNGEE. The CDR3 contains 14 residues. V trimming: 4 bases; J trimming: 4 bases; junction bases outside the gene matches: 7. CDR3 coding DNA: TGTGCCAGCAGCAAGACAGGGCATATCACTGAAGCTTTCTTT. Its protein product is CASSKTGHITEAFF.

The sample holds many counts of this clonotype. This chain joins TRBV6-5 and TRBJ1-2; 9 positions agree with TRBD1. Germline trimming cut 6 bases from V and 8 bases from J; bases unmatched to any gene: 4. This CDR3 has 12 residues. The germline V gene has CDR1 MNHEY and CDR2 SVGAGI. In DNA, the CDR3 is TGTGCCAGCAGAAGGACAGGGGAGGGCTACACCTTC. Residues: CASRRTGEGYTF.

This clonotype was seen at least ten times. CDR3 nucleotide sequence: TGTGCCAGCAGCCCCTCCGGGACGGATTCCTACGAGCAGTACTTC. This translates into CASSPSGTDSYEQYF. This rearrangement joins TRBV7-9 to TRBJ2-7; D tentatively fits TRBD1 or TRBD2 (5 bases each). The CDR3 covers 15 residues. Germline V CDR1 and CDR2: SEHNR, FQNEAQ (reference sequence). Between the trimmed V and J ends, which lost 5 bases and 1 base, there was a span of 15 bases.

This clonotype was seen repeatedly, ten times or more. The chain joins TRBV12-3 or TRBV12-4 to TRBJ1-2; D is unclear. The CDR3 is made up of 13 amino acids. Trimming removed 1 base at V and 3 bases at J, with 6 bases between. The CDR3 nucleotides read TGTGCCAGCAGTTTAGGACTGGACTATGGCTACACCTTC. Amino acids: CASSLGLDYGYTF.

This clonotype appeared many times. This chain uses TRBV6-1 with TRBJ2-1; 10 bases line up with TRBD2. After removal of 6 bases from V and 2 bases from J, the junction contained 7 bases not matched to a gene. Germline CDR1 and CDR2: MNHNS and SASEGT. This CDR3 has 16 residues. The CDR3 spells CASSLRTSGPYNEQFF. For the CDR3, the DNA is TGTGCCAGCAGCCTCAGGACTAGCGGTCCCTACAATGAGCAGTTCTTC.

This clonotype was seen at least ten times. The chain is built from TRBV4-1 and TRBJ1-2; the D is unclear. Germline V gene sequence: CDR1 MGHRA, CDR2 YSYEKL. V shed 0 bases and J shed 8 bases, with 13 bases lying between them. The CDR3 runs 14 residues. CDR3: CASSQDSTLVGYTF. CDR3 DNA: TGCGCCAGCAGCCAAGATTCCACGCTGGTCGGCTACACCTTC.

In this sample, this clonotype turned up many times. The J gene is TRBJ2-5, the V gene TRBV7-9; 7 bases fit TRBD1. The CDR3 sequence is 17 residues long. CDR1 and CDR2 (germline): SEHNR, FQNEAQ (reference sequence). V dropped 6 bases and J dropped 5; count of bases not matched to a gene: 18. The CDR3: CASRIWTGAYLFETQYF. The CDR3 DNA sequence: TGTGCCAGCAGAATTTGGACAGGCGCCTACCTCTTCGAGACCCAGTACTTC.

This clonotype has more than one count but fewer than ten. The DNA for the CDR3 is TGTGCCAGCAGCCCCCGGGGAGGGGGCTACGAGCAGTACTTC. Translated: CASSPRGGGYEQYF. This chain uses TRBV9 with TRBJ2-7, with D possibly TRBD2 on 7 matching bases. The CDR3 length is 14 residues. The germline V gene has CDR1 SGDLS and CDR2 YYNGEE. Deletions cut 4 bases from V and 3 bases from J, with 14 bases between.

In this sample, this clonotype turned up once. One base away lies a much larger clone, so this may be a sequencing read error. The V gene is TRBV14, the J gene TRBJ2-7; TRBD1 aligns across 8 bases. CDR1 is SGHDN, CDR2 FVKESK, per germline. V dropped 4 bases and J dropped 3; count of bases not matched to a gene: 11. CDR3 size: 16 residues. CDR3: CASSRAVGQGLYEQYF. The CDR3, as DNA: TGTGCCAGCAGCCGAGCGGTAGGACAGGGCCTCTACGAGCAGTACTTC.

This clonotype was detected many times. The V and J genes are TRBV25-1 and TRBJ2-7; D remains unclear. Germline CDR1 reads MGHDK; CDR2 reads SYGVNS. This CDR3 has 12 residues. V was pared by 1 base and J by 4 bases, with 5 bases between. The CDR3 DNA reads as TGTGCCAGCAGTGAATCTAATTACGAGCAGTACTTC. Translating it yields CASSESNYEQYF.

This clonotype was seen repeatedly, ten times or more. The chain uses TRBV5-6 and TRBJ2-6; possibly TRBD1 for D (5 bases). The germline V and J ends were trimmed by 4 bases and 0 bases, with 11 bases remaining between them. The CDR3 has 16 residues. Germline CDR1 reads SGHDT; CDR2 reads YYEEEE. The CDR3 nucleotides read TGTGCCAGCAGCCTGACGACAGTCTCTGGGGCCAACGTCCTGACTTTC. It translates to CASSLTTVSGANVLTF.

This clonotype has ten or more counts. V usage is TRBV2 and J usage is TRBJ1-2; D is ambiguous. CDR1 SNHLY and CDR2 FYNNEI come from the germline V gene. The length of the CDR3 is 12 residues. V was clipped by 4 bases and J by 8 bases, with 11 bases between them. In DNA, the CDR3 is TGTGCCAGCAGTGCCCGACCGTCGGGCTACACCTTC. Protein sequence: CASSARPSGYTF.

This clonotype was seen many times. The chain links TRBV20-1 to TRBJ2-7; maybe TRBD2 (7 bases). Germline V CDR1 and CDR2: DFQATT, SNEGSKA (reference sequence). Deletions cut 1 base from V and 6 bases from J, with 16 bases between. The CDR3 covers 14 residues. The CDR3 protein is CSARVAGATPEQYF. Here the CDR3 DNA reads TGCAGTGCTAGAGTGGCGGGGGCGACGCCCGAGCAGTACTTC.

At least ten counts were recorded for this clonotype. The chain combines TRBV6-2 or TRBV6-3 with TRBJ1-1, with D perhaps TRBD1 (5 bases). The V gene's germline CDR1 is MNHEY and CDR2 SVGEGT. Trimming pared 4 bases from V and 5 bases from J, leaving 11 bases between. This CDR3 has 13 residues. The CDR3: CASSSGEETEAFF. As DNA, the CDR3 is TGTGCCAGCAGTTCGGGGGAAGAGACTGAAGCTTTCTTT.

The V and J genes are TRBV7-3 and TRBJ2-7, with 7 bases lining up with TRBD1. Per germline, CDR1 SGHTA and CDR2 FQGTGA. The CDR3 has 15 residues. The V and J ends lost 8 bases and 3 bases, in that order; junction bases with no gene match: 13. This chain's CDR3 is CASASSVGTDYEQYF. CDR3 DNA sequence: TGTGCCAGCGCATCCTCCGTCGGGACAGACTACGAGCAGTACTTC.

This clonotype was seen many times. The chain employs TRBV5-1 and TRBJ2-7, with 8 bases lining up with TRBD1. The CDR3 loop spans 14 amino acids. V gave up 4 bases and J gave up 4 bases; unmatched junction bases: 7. CDR1 and CDR2 (germline): SGHRS, YFSETQ. For the CDR3, the DNA is TGCGCCAGCAGCGGACAGGGATCGATGTACGAGCAGTACTTC. This gives the protein CASSGQGSMYEQYF. Filled out from reference TRBV5-1 and TRBJ2-7, the complete variable domain reads KAGVTQTPRYLIKTRGQQVTLSCSPISGHRSVSWYQQTPGQGLQFLFEYFSETQRNKGNFPGRFSGRQFSNSRSEMNVSTLELGDSALYLCASSGQGSMYEQYFGPGTRLTVT.

This clonotype was seen a single time. This chain uses TRBV7-2 with TRBJ2-7; TRBD2 matches 10 bases. This CDR3 has 16 amino acids. V lost 3 bases to trimming and J lost 3 bases; unmatched junction nucleotides: 8. Germline V gene lookup returns CDR1 SGHTA and CDR2 FQGNSA. In DNA, the CDR3 is TGTGCCAGCAGCTTCGGGCTAGCGGGAGTGGGCTACGAGCAGTACTTC. Protein product: CASSFGLAGVGYEQYF.

This clonotype was seen repeatedly, ten times or more. The chain links TRBV24-1 to TRBJ2-2; D is perhaps TRBD2 (5 bases). The CDR3 is 17 amino acids. The V end was cut by 0 bases, the J end by 0 bases, with 10 bases between. The germline V gene has CDR1 KGHDR and CDR2 SFDVKD. CDR3 sequence reads: CATSDLSWGANTGELFF. Here the CDR3 DNA reads TGTGCCACCAGTGATTTGTCTTGGGGAGCGAACACCGGGGAGCTGTTTTTT.

This clonotype was counted only a few times. The chain joins TRBV29-1 to TRBJ1-1; D not certain. Germline V gives CDR1 SQVTM, CDR2 ANQGSEA. This CDR3 has 11 amino acids. With 3 bases removed from V and 6 bases from J, the gap between germline ends came to 8 bases. The CDR3 protein is CSVDWGSEAFF. CDR3 coding DNA: TGCAGCGTTGATTGGGGATCTGAAGCTTTCTTT.

At least ten counts were recorded for this clonotype. The chain carries TRBV5-1 and TRBJ2-7; D call uncertain. Trimming took 2 bases from V and 3 from J, leaving 6 bases between them. The germline V gene has CDR1 SGHRS and CDR2 YFSETQ. CDR3 length: 12 residues. The CDR3 bases are TGCGCCAGCAGCTTCGACAACTACGAGCAGTACTTC. This sequence encodes CASSFDNYEQYF. Full variable domain (missing parts from reference TRBV5-1 and TRBJ2-7): KAGVTQTPRYLIKTRGQQVTLSCSPISGHRSVSWYQQTPGQGLQFLFEYFSETQRNKGNFPGRFSGRQFSNSRSEMNVSTLELGDSALYLCASSFDNYEQYFGPGTRLTVT.